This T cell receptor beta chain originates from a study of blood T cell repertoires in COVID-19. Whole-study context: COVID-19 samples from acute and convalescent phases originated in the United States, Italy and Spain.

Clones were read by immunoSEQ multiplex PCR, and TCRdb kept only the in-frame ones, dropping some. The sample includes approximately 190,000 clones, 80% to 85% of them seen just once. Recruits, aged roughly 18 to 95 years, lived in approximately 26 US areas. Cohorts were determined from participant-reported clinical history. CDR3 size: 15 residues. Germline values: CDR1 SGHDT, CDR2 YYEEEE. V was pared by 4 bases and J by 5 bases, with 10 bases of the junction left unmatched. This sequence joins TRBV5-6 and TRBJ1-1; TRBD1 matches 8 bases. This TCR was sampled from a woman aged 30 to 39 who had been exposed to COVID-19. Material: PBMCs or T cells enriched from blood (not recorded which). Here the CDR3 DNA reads TGTGCCAGCAGCATGATGGACAGGGAGTTTACTGAAGCTTTCTTT. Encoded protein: CASSMMDREFTEAFF.